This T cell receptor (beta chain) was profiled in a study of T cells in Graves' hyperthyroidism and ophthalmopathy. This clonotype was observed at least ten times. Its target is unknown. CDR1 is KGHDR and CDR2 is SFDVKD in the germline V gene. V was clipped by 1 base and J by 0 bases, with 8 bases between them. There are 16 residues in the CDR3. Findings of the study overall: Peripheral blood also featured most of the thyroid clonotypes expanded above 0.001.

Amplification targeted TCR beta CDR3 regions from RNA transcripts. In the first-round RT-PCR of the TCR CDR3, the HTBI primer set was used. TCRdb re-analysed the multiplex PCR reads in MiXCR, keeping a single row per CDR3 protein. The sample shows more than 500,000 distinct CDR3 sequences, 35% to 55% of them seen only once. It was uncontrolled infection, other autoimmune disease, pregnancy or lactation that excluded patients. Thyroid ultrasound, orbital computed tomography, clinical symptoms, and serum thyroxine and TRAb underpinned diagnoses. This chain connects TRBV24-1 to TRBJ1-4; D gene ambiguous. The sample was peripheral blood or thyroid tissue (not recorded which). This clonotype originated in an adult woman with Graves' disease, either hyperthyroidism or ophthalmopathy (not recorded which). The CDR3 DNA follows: TGTGCCACCAGTGATTTAAGCCCTGCAACTAATGAAAAACTGTTTTTT. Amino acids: CATSDLSPATNEKLFF.